This TCR beta chain is from a study of blood T cells in healthy people across ages. Together with a sample-barcoded 5' primer, a J-beta primer mix was included in a second PCR lasting about 7 to 11 cycles. TCRdb reprocessed the 5' RACE reads with MiXCR, giving one entry per CDR3 protein. The sample yields more than 1,000,000 distinct CDR3 sequences, around 27% seen once. This clonotype was recorded at least ten times. The CDR3 totals 16 residues. Losses at the gene ends were 5 bases for V and 0 bases for J; bases not matched to a gene: 5. CDR1 is SGDLS and CDR2 is YYNGEE in the germline V gene. These sequences were also reported in another study, on T cells of mothers and their children.

Sequencing was performed on blood. This receptor was obtained from a girl aged 2 to 10 in good health. This chain links TRBV9 with TRBJ2-6, with 7 bases identical to TRBD1. CDR3 region: CASSGTVSSGANVLTF. As DNA, the CDR3 is TGTGCCAGCAGTGGGACAGTTAGCTCTGGGGCCAACGTCCTGACTTTC.